This is a list of T cell receptor beta chains from one sample in a study of CD8 T cells in Susac syndrome. From the immunoSEQ multiplex PCR reads, TCRdb called clonotypes with MiXCR, one entry per CDR3 protein. The sample records roughly 140,000 distinct CDR3 sequences, over 95% being singletons. The sequencing input was CD8+ T cells from PBMCs. The receptors originated from a human donor with multiple sclerosis. The CDR3 runs from the conserved cysteine through the conserved F or W. The order of the fields is D gene, clone size, J gene, CDR3 length, V gene, CDR3 protein, CDR3 DNA. D genes are given only for firm matches. Clone size is not always given. Where it is, it says once, few, many or a class for expanded clones.

D gene: NA; clone size: NA; J gene: TRBJ1-2; CDR3 length: 10; V gene: TRBV29-1; CDR3 protein: CSVSDVGYTF; CDR3 DNA: TGCAGCGTTTCGGACGTTGGCTACACCTTC
D gene: NA; clone size: NA; J gene: TRBJ1-1; CDR3 length: 14; V gene: TRBV30; CDR3 protein: CAWSVRDGTAEAFF; CDR3 DNA: TGTGCCTGGAGTGTCAGGGACGGAACGGCGGAGGCTTTCTTT
D gene: NA; clone size: NA; J gene: TRBJ2-3; CDR3 length: 13; V gene: TRBV29-1; CDR3 protein: CSVVVGATDTQYF; CDR3 DNA: TGCAGCGTTGTTGTCGGGGCCACAGATACGCAGTATTTT
D gene: TRBD1; clone size: NA; J gene: TRBJ2-3; CDR3 length: 18; V gene: TRBV28; CDR3 protein: CASSLGPGTVISTDTQYF; CDR3 DNA: TGTGCCAGCAGTTTGGGACCCGGGACAGTCATTAGCACAGATACGCAGTATTTT
D gene: TRBD2; clone size: NA; J gene: TRBJ2-7; CDR3 length: 18; V gene: TRBV20-1; CDR3 protein: CSASLGLAGGVGSYEQYF; CDR3 DNA: TGCAGTGCTAGTCTGGGACTAGCGGGGGGAGTCGGCTCCTACGAGCAGTACTTC
D gene: NA; clone size: NA; J gene: TRBJ2-4; CDR3 length: 12; V gene: TRBV29-1; CDR3 protein: CSVVQVGNIQYF; CDR3 DNA: TGCAGCGTTGTCCAGGTCGGGAACATTCAGTACTTC
D gene: TRBD1; clone size: once; J gene: TRBJ2-1; CDR3 length: 11; V gene: TRBV7-9; CDR3 protein: CASIRGPQQFF; CDR3 DNA: TGTGCCAGCATCAGGGGGCCTCAACAGTTCTTC
D gene: NA; clone size: once; J gene: TRBJ2-7; CDR3 length: 16; V gene: TRBV14; CDR3 protein: CASSHSVGITTYEQYF; CDR3 DNA: TGTGCCAGCAGCCATTCTGTCGGGATCACAACCTACGAGCAGTACTTC
D gene: NA; clone size: NA; J gene: TRBJ2-5; CDR3 length: 16; V gene: TRBV27; CDR3 protein: CASSPQWDQGWETQYF; CDR3 DNA: TGTGCCAGCAGTCCTCAATGGGACCAGGGGTGGGAGACCCAGTACTTC
D gene: NA; clone size: NA; J gene: TRBJ1-5; CDR3 length: 15; V gene: TRBV4-1; CDR3 protein: CASSQGRGAGQPQHF; CDR3 DNA: TGCGCCAGCAGCCAGGGAAGGGGCGCGGGTCAGCCCCAGCATTTT
D gene: NA; clone size: NA; J gene: TRBJ1-6; CDR3 length: 16; V gene: TRBV6-2/TRBV6-3; CDR3 protein: CASRRPQGNSASPLHF; CDR3 DNA: TGTGCCAGCAGGCGACCTCAGGGAAACTCGGCTTCACCCCTCCACTTT
D gene: NA; clone size: NA; J gene: TRBJ2-3; CDR3 length: 14; V gene: TRBV24-1; CDR3 protein: CATSDPTGLDTQYF; CDR3 DNA: TGTGCCACCAGTGATCCTACAGGGTTAGATACGCAGTATTTT
D gene: NA; clone size: NA; J gene: TRBJ1-6; CDR3 length: 16; V gene: TRBV7-2; CDR3 protein: CASSLGGRRVYSPLHF; CDR3 DNA: TGTGCCAGCAGCTTAGGAGGACGACGGGTTTATTCACCCCTCCACTTT
D gene: TRBD2; clone size: NA; J gene: TRBJ2-3; CDR3 length: 15; V gene: TRBV4-1; CDR3 protein: CASSPGTSGSAVASF; CDR3 DNA: TGCGCCAGCAGCCCCGGGACTAGCGGGTCCGCTGTAGCCAGTTTT
D gene: NA; clone size: NA; J gene: TRBJ1-5; CDR3 length: 13; V gene: TRBV6-6; CDR3 protein: CASSLQVNQPQHF; CDR3 DNA: TGTGCCAGCAGCCTACAGGTCAATCAGCCCCAGCATTTT
D gene: NA; clone size: NA; J gene: TRBJ1-1; CDR3 length: 15; V gene: TRBV14; CDR3 protein: CASSQDHHVNTEAFF; CDR3 DNA: TGTGCCAGCAGCCAAGACCACCATGTGAACACTGAAGCTTTCTTT
D gene: NA; clone size: NA; J gene: TRBJ2-1; CDR3 length: 14; V gene: TRBV3-1; CDR3 protein: CASSEDRLNNEQFF; CDR3 DNA: TGTGCCAGCAGCGAAGACAGACTCAACAATGAGCAGTTCTTC
D gene: NA; clone size: NA; J gene: TRBJ2-1; CDR3 length: 12; V gene: TRBV7-9; CDR3 protein: CASSLSVFEQFF; CDR3 DNA: TGTGCCAGCAGCTTAAGTGTTTTTGAGCAGTTCTTC
D gene: TRBD2; clone size: NA; J gene: TRBJ2-1; CDR3 length: 16; V gene: TRBV3-1; CDR3 protein: CASSQDGSGGLNEQFF; CDR3 DNA: TGTGCCAGCAGCCAAGATGGGAGCGGGGGGTTAAATGAGCAGTTCTTC
D gene: TRBD1; clone size: NA; J gene: TRBJ1-6; CDR3 length: 14; V gene: TRBV4-1; CDR3 protein: CASSQQTGRFPLHF; CDR3 DNA: TGCGCCAGCAGCCAACAGACAGGGAGGTTCCCCCTCCACTTT
D gene: NA; clone size: NA; J gene: TRBJ1-2; CDR3 length: 14; V gene: TRBV7-8; CDR3 protein: CASSFSGAGYGYTF; CDR3 DNA: TGTGCCAGCAGCTTTTCCGGGGCCGGCTATGGCTACACCTTC
D gene: NA; clone size: NA; J gene: TRBJ1-1; CDR3 length: 15; V gene: TRBV9; CDR3 protein: CASSPQGVPKSEAFF; CDR3 DNA: TGTGCCAGCAGTCCACAGGGCGTCCCCAAATCTGAAGCTTTCTTT
D gene: NA; clone size: once; J gene: TRBJ1-1; CDR3 length: 15; V gene: TRBV7-9; CDR3 protein: CASSYDGGLGTEAFF; CDR3 DNA: TGTGCCAGCAGCTACGACGGTGGTTTGGGCACTGAAGCTTTCTTT
D gene: TRBD2; clone size: once; J gene: TRBJ2-1; CDR3 length: 13; V gene: TRBV30; CDR3 protein: CAAEGGTYNEQFF; CDR3 DNA: TGTGCTGCCGAGGGAGGGACCTACAATGAGCAGTTCTTC
D gene: NA; clone size: NA; J gene: TRBJ2-1; CDR3 length: 14; V gene: TRBV7-9; CDR3 protein: CASGLGDGFNEQFF; CDR3 DNA: TGTGCCAGCGGACTCGGTGATGGATTCAATGAGCAGTTCTTC
D gene: NA; clone size: once; J gene: TRBJ2-7; CDR3 length: 13; V gene: TRBV30; CDR3 protein: CAWSSGSGYEQYF; CDR3 DNA: TGTGCCTGGAGTTCGGGTAGTGGCTACGAGCAGTACTTC
D gene: NA; clone size: once; J gene: TRBJ2-3; CDR3 length: 12; V gene: TRBV27; CDR3 protein: CARAVSTDTQYF; CDR3 DNA: TGTGCCAGAGCCGTAAGCACAGATACGCAGTATTTT
D gene: TRBD1; clone size: NA; J gene: TRBJ1-5; CDR3 length: 12; V gene: TRBV29-1; CDR3 protein: CSVRQGGQPQHF; CDR3 DNA: TGCAGCGTCCGACAGGGAGGCCAGCCCCAGCATTTT
D gene: NA; clone size: NA; J gene: TRBJ2-1; CDR3 length: 16; V gene: TRBV4-1; CDR3 protein: CASSQVETRGNDEQFF; CDR3 DNA: TGCGCCAGCAGCCAAGTGGAGACTAGAGGTAACGATGAGCAGTTCTTC
D gene: NA; clone size: NA; J gene: TRBJ2-3; CDR3 length: 15; V gene: TRBV20-1; CDR3 protein: CSARGTLDSTDTQYF; CDR3 DNA: TGCAGTGCTAGAGGGACTCTTGATTCCACAGATACGCAGTATTTT
D gene: NA; clone size: NA; J gene: TRBJ2-5; CDR3 length: 14; V gene: TRBV7-9; CDR3 protein: CASSGRGGPETQYF; CDR3 DNA: TGTGCCAGCAGCGGACGCGGGGGCCCAGAGACCCAGTACTTC
D gene: TRBD1; clone size: NA; J gene: TRBJ1-1; CDR3 length: 15; V gene: TRBV7-9; CDR3 protein: CASSLGTGVDTEAFF; CDR3 DNA: TGTGCCAGCAGCTTAGGGACAGGGGTCGACACTGAAGCTTTCTTT
D gene: NA; clone size: NA; J gene: TRBJ1-5; CDR3 length: 12; V gene: TRBV30; CDR3 protein: CAWKAGHQPQHF; CDR3 DNA: TGTGCCTGGAAGGCAGGGCATCAGCCCCAGCATTTT
D gene: TRBD2; clone size: NA; J gene: TRBJ2-5; CDR3 length: 14; V gene: TRBV10-3; CDR3 protein: CAISAGGLQETQYF; CDR3 DNA: TGTGCCATCAGTGCCGGGGGGTTACAAGAGACCCAGTACTTC
D gene: NA; clone size: NA; J gene: TRBJ1-2; CDR3 length: 15; V gene: TRBV3-1; CDR3 protein: CASSQDGLGAWGYTF; CDR3 DNA: TGTGCCAGCAGCCAAGATGGGCTGGGGGCGTGGGGCTACACCTTC
D gene: NA; clone size: NA; J gene: TRBJ1-4; CDR3 length: 13; V gene: TRBV20-1; CDR3 protein: CSAPRREKEKLFF; CDR3 DNA: TGCAGTGCTCCCAGGAGGGAGAAAGAAAAACTGTTTTTT
D gene: TRBD2; clone size: once; J gene: TRBJ2-3; CDR3 length: 15; V gene: TRBV20-1; CDR3 protein: CSAGLLAGVPDTQYF; CDR3 DNA: TGCAGTGCTGGACTACTAGCGGGGGTTCCAGATACGCAGTATTTT
D gene: NA; clone size: once; J gene: TRBJ1-2; CDR3 length: 15; V gene: TRBV27; CDR3 protein: CASSLRAGANYGYTF; CDR3 DNA: TGTGCCAGCAGTCTAAGGGCAGGGGCCAACTATGGCTACACCTTC
D gene: TRBD2; clone size: NA; J gene: TRBJ2-5; CDR3 length: 17; V gene: TRBV3-1; CDR3 protein: CASSTQLAGGDQETQYF; CDR3 DNA: TGTGCCAGCAGCACCCAACTAGCGGGGGGAGACCAAGAGACCCAGTACTTC
D gene: TRBD2; clone size: once; J gene: TRBJ2-3; CDR3 length: 17; V gene: TRBV7-2; CDR3 protein: CASSLSRTSEYTDTQYF; CDR3 DNA: TGTGCCAGCAGCCTTAGTCGTACTAGCGAGTACACAGATACGCAGTATTTT
D gene: NA; clone size: NA; J gene: TRBJ1-3; CDR3 length: 15; V gene: TRBV2; CDR3 protein: CASTLDSYSGNTIYF; CDR3 DNA: TGTGCCAGCACCTTAGACAGCTACTCTGGAAACACCATATATTTT
D gene: TRBD1; clone size: NA; J gene: TRBJ1-2; CDR3 length: 13; V gene: TRBV27; CDR3 protein: CASSPGGLPGYTF; CDR3 DNA: TGTGCCAGCAGCCCAGGGGGCCTTCCTGGCTACACCTTC
D gene: NA; clone size: NA; J gene: TRBJ2-1; CDR3 length: 15; V gene: TRBV20-1; CDR3 protein: CSAPSEEISYNEQFF; CDR3 DNA: TGCAGTGCTCCCTCGGAGGAGATCTCCTACAATGAGCAGTTCTTC
D gene: NA; clone size: NA; J gene: TRBJ2-5; CDR3 length: 15; V gene: TRBV6-5; CDR3 protein: CASSYSMATQETQYF; CDR3 DNA: TGTGCCAGCAGTTACTCGATGGCTACCCAAGAGACCCAGTACTTC
D gene: NA; clone size: NA; J gene: TRBJ2-5; CDR3 length: 14; V gene: TRBV11-1; CDR3 protein: CASRGRTGPETQYF; CDR3 DNA: TGTGCCAGCAGGGGGAGGACAGGCCCGGAGACCCAGTACTTC
D gene: NA; clone size: NA; J gene: TRBJ1-5; CDR3 length: 16; V gene: TRBV15; CDR3 protein: CATSRVRGMGNQPQHF; CDR3 DNA: TGTGCCACCAGCAGAGTCCGAGGAATGGGCAATCAGCCCCAGCATTTT